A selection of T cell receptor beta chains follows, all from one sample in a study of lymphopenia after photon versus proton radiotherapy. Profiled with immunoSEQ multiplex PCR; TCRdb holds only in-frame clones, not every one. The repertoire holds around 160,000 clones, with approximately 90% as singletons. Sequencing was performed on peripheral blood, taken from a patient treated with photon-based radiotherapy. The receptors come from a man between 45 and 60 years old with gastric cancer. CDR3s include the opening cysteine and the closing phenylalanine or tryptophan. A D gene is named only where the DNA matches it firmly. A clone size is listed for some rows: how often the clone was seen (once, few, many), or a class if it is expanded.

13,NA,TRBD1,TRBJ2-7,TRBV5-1,TGCGCCAGCAGCCCGGGGGACAGGGAAGAGCAGTACTTC,CASSPGDREEQYF
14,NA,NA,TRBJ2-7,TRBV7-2,TGTGCCAGCAGCTTAGCGGTCCCCTCCTACGAGCAGTACTTC,CASSLAVPSYEQYF
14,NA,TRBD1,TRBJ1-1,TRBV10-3,TGTGCCACCCTCCAGGGGGCTTTTGACACTGAAGCTTTCTTT,CATLQGAFDTEAFF
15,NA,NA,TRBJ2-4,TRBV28,TGTGCCAGCAGCCGACAGGAGATAGCCAAAAACATTCAGTACTTC,CASSRQEIAKNIQYF
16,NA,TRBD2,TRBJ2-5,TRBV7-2,TGTGCCAGCAGCTTACAATCGAATAGCGGGAGTGCGACCCAGTACTTC,CASSLQSNSGSATQYF
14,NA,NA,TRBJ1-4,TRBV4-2,TGTGCCAGCAGCCAAGAGACAACTAATGAAAAACTGTTTTTT,CASSQETTNEKLFF
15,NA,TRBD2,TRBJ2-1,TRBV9,TGTGCCAGCAGCCGCCTGGCGGGAGGAAAGAATGAGCAGTTCTTC,CASSRLAGGKNEQFF
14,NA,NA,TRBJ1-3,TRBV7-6,TGTGCCAGCAGCTTATTAACCGCTGGAAACACCATATATTTT,CASSLLTAGNTIYF
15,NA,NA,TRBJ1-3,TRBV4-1,TGCGCCAGCAGCCCGAGGGCATTATCCGGAAACACCATATATTTT,CASSPRALSGNTIYF
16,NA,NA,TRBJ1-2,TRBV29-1,TGCAGCGTCCTTGGGGGCAGGGGCCTGGGCATGGCTGGCTACACCTTC,CSVLGGRGLGMAGYTF
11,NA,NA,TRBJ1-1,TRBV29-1,TGCAGCGGAAGGGTGAACACTGAAGCTTTCTTT,CSGRVNTEAFF
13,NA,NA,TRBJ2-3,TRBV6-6,TGTGCCAGCAGGATAGCGGCCACAGATACGCAGTATTTT,CASRIAATDTQYF
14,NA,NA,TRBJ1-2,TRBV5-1,TGCGCCAGCAGCCCCTCGGTAGGGGCTTATGGCTACACCTTC,CASSPSVGAYGYTF
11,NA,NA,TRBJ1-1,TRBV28,TGTGCCAGCAAGGGCTCAGGGAAAACTTTCTTT,CASKGSGKTFF
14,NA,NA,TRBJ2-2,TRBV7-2,TGTGCCAGCAGCCGTCCCCGGGTGTCCGGGGAGCTGTTTTTT,CASSRPRVSGELFF
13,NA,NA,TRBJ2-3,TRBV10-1,TGCGCCAGCAGCACAGGACTCGGGGATACGCAGTATTTT,CASSTGLGDTQYF
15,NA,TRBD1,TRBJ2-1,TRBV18,TGTGCCACCTTGACAGGGGGCTTCTCCGGCAATGAGCAGTTCTTC,CATLTGGFSGNEQFF
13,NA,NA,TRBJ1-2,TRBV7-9,TGTGCCAGCAGCTTAGTCCTAGGCTATGGCTACACCTTC,CASSLVLGYGYTF
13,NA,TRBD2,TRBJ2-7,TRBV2,TGTGCCAGCAGTCTAGCGGAGTTTTATGAGCAGTACTTC,CASSLAEFYEQYF
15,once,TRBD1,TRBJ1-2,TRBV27,TGTGCCAGCAGTTCAAAGCCGGACAGGGGGCAAGGCTACACCTTC,CASSSKPDRGQGYTF
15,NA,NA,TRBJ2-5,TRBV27,TGTGCCAGCAGTTGGGGCGGAGGGACTTGGGAGACCCAGTACTTC,CASSWGGGTWETQYF
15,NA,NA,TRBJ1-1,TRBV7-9,TGTGCCAGCAGCGAACAGGATCCCTCCCCCCCTGAAGCTTTCTTT,CASSEQDPSPPEAFF